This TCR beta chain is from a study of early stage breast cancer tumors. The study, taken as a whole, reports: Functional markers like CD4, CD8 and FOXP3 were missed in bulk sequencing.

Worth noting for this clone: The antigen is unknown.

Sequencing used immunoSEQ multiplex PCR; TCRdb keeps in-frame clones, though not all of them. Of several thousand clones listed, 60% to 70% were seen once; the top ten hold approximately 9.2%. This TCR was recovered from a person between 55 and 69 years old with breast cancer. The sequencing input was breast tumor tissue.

The CDR3 DNA sequence: TGTGCCAAATCGGGGCTAGCCAGTGCCTACAATGAGCAGTTCTTC. This encodes CAKSGLASAYNEQFF. The V call is TRBV6-5, the J call TRBJ2-1; D could derive from TRBD1 or TRBD2 (5 bases each). Trimming shortened V by 10 bases and J by 2 bases, and 18 bases separated the two germline ends. The CDR3 totals 15 residues. Germline CDR1 and CDR2: MNHEY and SVGAGI.